One sample yielded the 9 T cell receptor beta chains listed below, sequenced in a study of shared clonotypes between healthy human individuals. The data were produced by immunoSEQ multiplex PCR, yet TCRdb's version contains in-frame clones alone and is incomplete. The sample shows nearly 1 million clones, approximately 80% of them seen only once. The sample comprised memory CD4+ T cells sorted from blood. Subset here: CD45RA-negative fraction. Every receptor here comes from a man younger than 35 in good health.

With regard to this clone: Other DNA sequences within the sample encode an identical CDR3. The rearrangement uses TRBV29-1 and TRBJ1-5; possibly TRBD1 for D (5 bases). CDR3 length: 13 residues. Germline V gene lookup returns CDR1 SQVTM and CDR2 ANQGSEA. V dropped 6 bases and J dropped 2 bases, with 11 bases sitting between them. Written as DNA, the CDR3 is TGCAGCGTGGGGCAGGGCGGCAATCAGCCCCAGCATTTT. Translation: CSVGQGGNQPQHF.

Only a few counts were recorded for this clone. Other DNA variants within this sample encode the same CDR3. The gene calls are TRBV4-1 and TRBJ1-5; D call uncertain. V lost 0 bases, J lost 2 bases, and 11 bases lay in between. CDR1 MGHRA and CDR2 YSYEKL come from the germline V gene. The CDR3 contains 16 residues. The CDR3 loop is CASSQDGGIGNQPQHF. CDR3 nucleotide sequence: TGCGCCAGCAGCCAAGATGGAGGGATAGGCAATCAGCCCCAGCATTTT.

The J gene is TRBJ1-5, the V gene TRBV6-1; tentatively, D is TRBD1 (5 bases). Deletions cut 1 base from V and 1 base from J, with 14 bases between. Germline assignment: CDR1 MNHNS and CDR2 SASEGT. CDR3 length equals 17 residues. The CDR3 is CASSEGRGRSSNQPQHF. For the CDR3, the DNA is TGTGCCAGCAGTGAAGGGCGGGGACGCTCGAGCAATCAGCCCCAGCATTTT.

The genes are TRBV11-2 and TRBJ2-7; TRBD2 aligns across 7 bases. Germline V CDR1 and CDR2: SGHAT, FQNNGV. The V segment lost 7 bases and the J segment 1 base; nucleotides outside the gene matches: 10. This CDR3 has 15 amino acids. The CDR3, as DNA: TGTGCCAGCACCCCTGGAAGCGGGGCTTCCTACGAGCAGTACTTC. It is translated as CASTPGSGASYEQYF.

The gene calls are TRBV5-1 and TRBJ2-3; 7 bases are shared with TRBD1. The ends lost 2 bases at V and 3 bases at J; junction bases unmatched: 6. The length of the CDR3 is 15 residues. Germline V gene lookup returns CDR1 SGHRS and CDR2 YFSETQ. CDR3 residues: CASSFEDRETDTQYF. For the CDR3, the DNA is TGCGCCAGCAGCTTTGAAGACAGGGAAACAGATACGCAGTATTTT. The full variable domain, rest sourced from reference TRBV5-1 and TRBJ2-3, is KAGVTQTPRYLIKTRGQQVTLSCSPISGHRSVSWYQQTPGQGLQFLFEYFSETQRNKGNFPGRFSGRQFSNSRSEMNVSTLELGDSALYLCASSFEDRETDTQYFGPGTRLTVL.

The V call is TRBV2, the J call TRBJ2-7; TRBD2 matches at 10 bases. Germline V CDR1 and CDR2: SNHLY, FYNNEI. The V gene end was trimmed by 8 bases and the J gene end by 2 bases; junction bases not matched to a gene: 6. This CDR3 spans 14 amino acids. CDR3 loop: CASRASGSTYEQYF. The CDR3 DNA reads TGTGCCAGCCGGGCTAGCGGGAGTACCTACGAGCAGTACTTC.

The chain is built from TRBV11-3 and TRBJ2-2; D is unresolved. Between the trimmed V and J ends, which lost 0 bases and 7 bases, there was a span of 6 bases. The CDR3 length is 13 residues. Germline V gives CDR1 SGHNT, CDR2 YENEEA. The CDR3 DNA is TGTGCCAGCAGCTTAGACAGCCTCGGGGAGCTGTTTTTT. Protein sequence: CASSLDSLGELFF. The full variable domain, rest sourced from reference TRBV11-3 and TRBJ2-2, is EAGVVQSPRYKIIEKKQPVAFWCNPISGHNTLYWYLQNLGQGPELLIRYENEEAVDDSQLPKDRFSAERLKGVDSTLKIQPAELGDSAVYLCASSLDSLGELFFGEGSRLTVL.

The CDR3 coding sequence is TGTGCCAGCAGCTTGGGGGGTCCCCTCAGAAACGAACTGTTTTTT. It translates to CASSLGGPLRNELFF. The chain is built from TRBV7-8 and TRBJ1-4, with TRBD1 as a possible D gene (5 bases). The CDR3 consists of 15 residues. The germline CDR1 and CDR2 sequences are SGHVS and FQNEAQ. The ends were cut back, 3 bases at V and 12 bases at J, with 20 bases in the middle.

The CDR3: CASSQDPRQGVYEQYF. The DNA for the CDR3 is TGCGCCAGCAGCCAAGATCCCCGACAGGGGGTCTACGAGCAGTACTTC. This chain joins TRBV4-3 and TRBJ2-7, with 9 bases fitting TRBD1. The CDR3 is made up of 16 amino acids. V shed 0 bases and J 3 bases; nucleotides not matched to a gene: 6. Per the germline V gene, CDR1 is LGHNA and CDR2 is YSLEER.